The following is a T cell receptor (beta chain) sequence with its context. This record comes from a study of blood T cell repertoires in COVID-19. Study as a whole: Material from acute and convalescent COVID-19 was sourced from the United States, Italy and Spain.

The ends lost 1 base at V and 2 bases at J; junction bases unmatched: 6. The CDR3 has 18 amino acids. Germline lookup yields CDR1 SGHDN and CDR2 FVKESK. Sequenced by immunoSEQ multiplex PCR; TCRdb stores in-frame clones only, minus some. The data contain 180,000 or so clones, 80% to 90% of them singletons. This clonotype was sampled from a man aged 60 to 69 with acute or convalescent COVID-19. The sequenced material came from peripheral blood. The chain employs TRBV14 and TRBJ2-3; 13 positions match TRBD2. Here the CDR3 reads CASSQGTSGSAPTDTQYF. CDR3 DNA: TGTGCCAGCAGCCAAGGGACTAGCGGGAGCGCCCCCACAGATACGCAGTATTTT.